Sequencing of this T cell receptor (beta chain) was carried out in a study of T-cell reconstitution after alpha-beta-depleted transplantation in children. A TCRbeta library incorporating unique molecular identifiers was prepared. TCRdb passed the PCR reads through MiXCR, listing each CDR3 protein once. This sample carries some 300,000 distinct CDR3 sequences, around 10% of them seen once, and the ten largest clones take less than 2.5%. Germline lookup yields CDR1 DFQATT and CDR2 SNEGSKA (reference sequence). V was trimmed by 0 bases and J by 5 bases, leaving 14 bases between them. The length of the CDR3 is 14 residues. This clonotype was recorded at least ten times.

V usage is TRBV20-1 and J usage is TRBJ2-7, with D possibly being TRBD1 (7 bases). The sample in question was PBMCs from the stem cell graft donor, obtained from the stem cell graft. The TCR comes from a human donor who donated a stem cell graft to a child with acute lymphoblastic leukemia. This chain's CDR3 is CSARDVEGAHEQYF. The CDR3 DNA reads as TGCAGTGCTAGAGATGTGGAGGGGGCGCACGAGCAGTACTTC.